The 20 T cell receptor beta chains below come from one sample, sequenced in a study of monozygotic twins with inflammatory bowel disease. Reprocessing the 5' RACE reads, TCRdb reports a single entry for every CDR3 protein and omits DNA. The specimen's table records more than 300,000 distinct CDR3 sequences. Material for sequencing was blood. All receptors derive from a human donor with ulcerative colitis or Crohn's disease, or a healthy co-twin of an affected twin (not recorded which).

The J gene is TRBJ1-1, the V gene TRBV6-1. The CDR3 sequence is 15 residues long. Germline V CDR1 and CDR2: MNHNS, SASEGT. The CDR3: CASSEYAVKNTEAFF.

The chain combines TRBV5-1 with TRBJ1-4; TCRdb's D call of TRBD1 is untestable without DNA. CDR1 and CDR2 from the germline V gene are SGHRS and YFSETQ. The CDR3 has 15 amino acids. CDR3 protein: CASSLGGQGSEKLFF.

This rearrangement joins TRBV6-5 to TRBJ2-3. The CDR3 extends over 16 amino acids. Germline V lookup: CDR1 MNHEY, CDR2 SVGAGI. CDR3 in amino acids: CASSYNGRASTDTQYF.

The CDR3 is CASSLALGDTQYF. The chain recombines TRBV5-1 with TRBJ2-3. The CDR3 is 13 amino acids. CDR1 is SGHRS and CDR2 is YFSETQ in the germline V gene.

The chain has TRBV6-2 or TRBV6-3 and TRBJ1-2; absent DNA, TCRdb's TRBD1 call cannot be checked. The CDR3 consists of 17 residues. CDR1 and CDR2 (germline): MNHEY, SVGEGT. This CDR3 is CASRPTSGGASSWGYTF.

This chain uses TRBV6-1 with TRBJ2-2; as DNA is missing, the TRBD1 call by TCRdb cannot be tested. Germline-derived CDR1 and CDR2 are MNHNS and SASEGT. There are 14 residues in the CDR3. The CDR3 loop is CASRTGGEAGELFF.

The chain carries TRBV28 and TRBJ2-3; TCRdb designates TRBD2, a call that cannot be tested without DNA. This CDR3 is built from 14 residues. Germline assignment: CDR1 MDHEN and CDR2 SYDVKM. CDR3 sequence reads: CASSSSGFTDTQYF.

V gene TRBV11-2 combines with J gene TRBJ2-2; TCRdb names TRBD2, which stays unverified in the absence of DNA. The CDR3 extends over 16 amino acids. Germline lookup yields CDR1 SGHAT and CDR2 FQNNGV. The CDR3 reads CASSLDLAGVGGELFF.

V gene TRBV5-1 combines with J gene TRBJ2-2; the TRBD1 assignment by TCRdb is unverifiable without DNA. Per the germline V gene, CDR1 is SGHRS and CDR2 is YFSETQ. CDR3 length: 18 residues. The CDR3 here is CASSFERPGQGRSGELFF.

This chain uses TRBV10-3 with TRBJ2-5; with no DNA, the TCRdb D assignment of TRBD2 cannot be verified. This CDR3 has 15 residues. Germline V gene data show CDR1 as ENHRY and CDR2 as SYGVKD. This CDR3 is CAISESFGLVETQYF.

The V call is TRBV5-1, the J call TRBJ2-7; the D call of TRBD2 rests on TCRdb alone, since no DNA is present to check it. Germline values: CDR1 SGHRS, CDR2 YFSETQ. The CDR3 is 15 residues long. CDR3 loop: CASSSLAGGLYEQYF.

The V call is TRBV15, the J call TRBJ2-3; TCRdb picks TRBD1, but there is no DNA to check that call. Germline V CDR1 and CDR2: LNHNV, YYDKDF (reference sequence). The CDR3 is 13 amino acids. The CDR3 reads CATSRDRGYTQYF.

V is TRBV25-1 and J is TRBJ2-7. CDR3 length equals 11 residues. Germline V gene lookup returns CDR1 MGHDK and CDR2 SYGVNS. The CDR3 is CASSEFYEQYF.

The chain uses TRBV24-1 and TRBJ2-1; there is no DNA to check the TCRdb D call of TRBD1. CDR3 length equals 14 residues. Germline loops: CDR1 KGHDR, CDR2 SFDVKD. This CDR3 is CATSDPNSRDEQFF.

This rearrangement joins TRBV7-8 to TRBJ1-6. There are 18 residues in the CDR3. Germline V gene sequence: CDR1 SGHVS, CDR2 FQNEAQ. The CDR3 region is CASTNLVDRGAYNSPLHF.

The chain carries TRBV20-1 and TRBJ2-3; TCRdb names TRBD1, which stays unverified in the absence of DNA. Germline loops: CDR1 DFQATT, CDR2 SNEGSKA (reference sequence). The CDR3 has 12 residues. This CDR3 reads CSASGTTDTQYF.

The J gene is TRBJ2-7, the V gene TRBV30; with no DNA, the TCRdb D assignment of TRBD2 cannot be verified. This CDR3 region has 16 residues. Per germline, CDR1 GTSNPN and CDR2 SVGIG (reference sequence). This CDR3 reads CAWSVLRLANPYEQYF.

The V call is TRBV12-3 or TRBV12-4, the J call TRBJ1-2; the TCRdb D gene call, TRBD1, has no DNA to confirm it. The CDR3 is made up of 15 amino acids. CDR3: CASSSLSTGSGGYTF.

V usage is TRBV18 and J usage is TRBJ2-3; TCRdb reports TRBD2, a call that lacks DNA to check it against. CDR3 length equals 16 residues. The germline gives CDR1 KGHSH, CDR2 LQKENI. This CDR3 reads CASSPGLVGSGDTQYF.

The chain combines TRBV3-1 with TRBJ2-5; checking the TCRdb D call of TRBD1 is not possible without DNA. The CDR3 loop spans 18 amino acids. The germline V gene has CDR1 LGHDT and CDR2 YNNKEL (reference sequence). The CDR3 is CASSRMGKSTGAQETQYF.